The source of this TCR beta chain is a study of blood T cells in healthy people across ages. Study outcomes and limitations: As naive T cell percentage varied, TCR beta diversity correlated strongly with it.

The V and J ends lost 6 bases and 0 bases, in that order; junction bases with no gene match: 6. CDR3 length: 17 residues. The germline V gene has CDR1 MNHNS and CDR2 SASEGT. As to this clonotype: The antigen is unknown.

Using a J-beta primer mix together with a sample-barcoded 5' primer, a second PCR was run for roughly 6 to 11 cycles. TCRdb redid the calling of the 5' RACE reads with MiXCR, one entry per CDR3 protein. The sample holds a few hundred thousand distinct CDR3 sequences, roughly half seen once. The chain carries TRBV6-1 and TRBJ2-6; 9 positions match TRBD1. Sequenced: blood. The receptor was derived from a man aged 60 to 69 in good health. CDR3 region: CASRGQGPDSGANVLTF. CDR3 bases: TGTGCCAGCAGGGGACAGGGCCCCGACTCTGGGGCCAACGTCCTGACTTTC.